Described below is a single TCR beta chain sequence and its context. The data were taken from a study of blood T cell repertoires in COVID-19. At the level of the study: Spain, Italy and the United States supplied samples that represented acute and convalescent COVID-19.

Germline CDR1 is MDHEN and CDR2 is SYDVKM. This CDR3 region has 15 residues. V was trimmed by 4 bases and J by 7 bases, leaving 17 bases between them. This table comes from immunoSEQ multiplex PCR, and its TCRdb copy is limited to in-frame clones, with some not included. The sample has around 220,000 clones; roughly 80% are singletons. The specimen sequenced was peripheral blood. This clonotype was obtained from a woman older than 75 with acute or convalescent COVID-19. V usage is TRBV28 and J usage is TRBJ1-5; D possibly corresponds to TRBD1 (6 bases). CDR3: CASSSDRVIRQPQHF. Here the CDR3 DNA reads TGTGCCAGCAGTTCGGACAGAGTTATAAGGCAGCCCCAGCATTTT.